Presented here are 15 T cell receptor beta chains from one specimen sequenced in a study of blood T cell repertoires in COVID-19. Here immunoSEQ multiplex PCR was the method, and the copy in TCRdb shows in-frame clones only, minus some. Of 150,000 to 200,000 clones detected, around 80% appear once; the ten largest clones hold roughly a fifth. Sequencing used peripheral blood. The source of these receptors is a woman of 80 years or more with acute or convalescent COVID-19.

The J gene is TRBJ2-7, the V gene TRBV15, with 7 positions matching TRBD1. Trimming cost V 3 bases and J 0 bases; bases outside gene matches: 8. The germline V gene has CDR1 LNHNV and CDR2 YYDKDF (reference sequence). The CDR3 runs to 16 residues. CDR3 sequence: CATSRITGALSYEQYF. For the CDR3, the DNA is TGTGCCACCAGCAGGATTACAGGGGCCCTCTCCTACGAGCAGTACTTC.

In regard to this clone: This sample also contains other DNA sequences that code for the same CDR3. The gene calls are TRBV27 and TRBJ1-2, with 8 bases lining up with TRBD1. The CDR3 contains 13 residues. V dropped 5 bases and J dropped 2; count of bases not matched to a gene: 1. Germline assignment: CDR1 MNHEY and CDR2 SMNVEV (reference sequence). CDR3 in DNA: TGTGCCAGCAGTGGACAGGGCAACTATGGCTACACCTTC. Protein sequence: CASSGQGNYGYTF.

The V call is TRBV6-5, the J call TRBJ1-2; TRBD1 matches at 7 bases. The J segment lost 7 bases and the V segment lost 2 bases, leaving 4 bases of the junction unmatched. Germline lookup yields CDR1 MNHEY and CDR2 SVGAGI. The CDR3 sequence is 13 residues long. The CDR3 sequence is CASSYRQGGGYTF. As DNA, the CDR3 is TGTGCCAGCAGTTACCGACAGGGTGGTGGCTACACCTTC.

V usage is TRBV6-4 and J usage is TRBJ2-1; D may be TRBD2 (5 bases). Germline CDR1 MRHNA, CDR2 SNTAGT. The CDR3 has 14 amino acids. The V and J ends lost 6 bases and 14 bases respectively, with 23 bases between them. CDR3 sequence reads: CASRVTSADLKEFF. As DNA, the CDR3 is TGTGCCAGCAGAGTTACTAGTGCCGACTTAAAGGAGTTCTTC.

The rearrangement uses TRBV5-4 and TRBJ1-4; TRBD1 might be the D (6 bases). The germline CDR1 and CDR2 sequences are SGHNT and YYREEE (reference sequence). The V and J ends lost 0 bases and 2 bases respectively, with 11 bases between them. This CDR3 contains 16 residues. The DNA for the CDR3 is TGTGCCAGCAGCTTGGACTCGGGGGGCACTAATGAAAAACTGTTTTTT. This gives the protein CASSLDSGGTNEKLFF.

The V gene is TRBV18, the J gene TRBJ1-4; D ambiguous. V shed 2 bases and J shed 10 bases, with 8 bases lying between them. Germline assignment: CDR1 KGHSH and CDR2 LQKENI. This CDR3 has 12 amino acids. The chain's CDR3 is CASSPIGAKLFF. In DNA form, the CDR3 reads TGTGCCAGCTCACCAATCGGAGCAAAACTGTTTTTT.

This rearrangement joins TRBV7-2 to TRBJ1-1, with a weak D call TRBD1 (5 bases). Looked up from germline, CDR1 is SGHTA and CDR2 is FQGNSA. V lost 4 bases, J lost 4 bases, and 16 bases lay in between. The CDR3 contains 15 residues. DNA of the CDR3: TGTGCCAGCAGCTCATCCCTGGGGGGTAGCACTGAAGCTTTCTTT. This sequence encodes CASSSSLGGSTEAFF.

J is TRBJ2-3 and V is TRBV6-5; D is unclear. CDR3 length: 14 amino acids. The ends were cut back, 5 bases at V and 0 bases at J, with 9 bases in the middle. CDR1 is MNHEY and CDR2 is SVGAGI in the germline V gene. The CDR3: CASSPRLSTDTQYF. The CDR3 DNA follows: TGTGCCAGCAGTCCTCGCCTAAGCACAGATACGCAGTATTTT.

The J gene is TRBJ2-2, the V gene TRBV7-9; 10 bases map to TRBD2. The CDR3 runs to 18 residues. Losses at the gene ends were 5 bases for V and 3 bases for J; bases not matched to a gene: 12. In germline, CDR1 is SEHNR, CDR2 FQNEAQ (reference sequence). The CDR3 is CASSAYILAGGDTGELFF. The CDR3 nucleotides read TGTGCCAGCAGCGCCTATATTTTAGCGGGGGGAGACACCGGGGAGCTGTTTTTT.

This clone is a singleton in its sample. This chain uses TRBV11-2 with TRBJ2-7, with D tentatively TRBD1 (5 bases). CDR1 is SGHAT and CDR2 is FQNNGV in the germline V gene. The germline V and J ends were trimmed by 3 bases and 0 bases, with 9 bases remaining between them. The CDR3 has 14 residues. The CDR3 reads CASSLNRHSYEQYF. The CDR3 nucleotides read TGTGCCAGCAGCTTGAACAGGCACTCCTACGAGCAGTACTTC.

The chain links TRBV5-8 to TRBJ1-5; TRBD1 might be the D (6 bases). CDR1 and CDR2 (germline): SGHTS, YDEGEE. Trimming took 1 base from V and 1 from J, leaving 9 bases between them. The CDR3 is 15 residues long. CDR3 sequence: CASSLSGDSNQPQHF. The DNA for the CDR3 is TGTGCCAGCAGCTTGTCAGGGGACAGCAATCAGCCCCAGCATTTT.

This clone was picked up one time. CDR3 sequence reads: CASSLMSGGSGELFF. DNA of the CDR3: TGTGCCAGCAGCTTAATGAGTGGAGGGTCCGGGGAGCTGTTTTTT. The J gene is TRBJ2-2, the V gene TRBV7-3, with D perhaps TRBD2 (6 bases). This CDR3 contains 15 residues. Germline V gene lookup returns CDR1 SGHTA and CDR2 FQGTGA. The V end was cut by 1 base, the J end by 6 bases, with 12 bases between.

The chain combines TRBV2 with TRBJ1-5, with a tentative D call TRBD1 (6 bases). CDR3 length equals 15 residues. V gave up 1 base and J gave up 11 bases, with 18 bases separating them. Germline CDR1 reads SNHLY; CDR2 reads FYNNEI. Written as DNA, the CDR3 is TGTGCCAGCAGTGAAGGAGGAAGGCGGGGGGCTGCCCAGCATTTT. It codes for CASSEGGRRGAAQHF.

This sequence joins TRBV30 and TRBJ2-1, with 13 bases identical to TRBD2. Germline V gives CDR1 GTSNPN, CDR2 SVGIG (reference sequence). V shed 0 bases and J 1 base; nucleotides not matched to a gene: 6. This CDR3 region has 18 residues. The CDR3 spells CAWSVVRTSGGSYNEQFF. CDR3 coding DNA: TGTGCCTGGAGTGTAGTCCGGACTAGCGGGGGTTCCTACAATGAGCAGTTCTTC.

CDR3 DNA sequence: TGTGCCAGTAGTACCGACAGGGTTGTCAATGAGCAGTTCTTC. This translates into CASSTDRVVNEQFF. The gene calls are TRBV19 and TRBJ2-1; the match to TRBD1 covers 7 bases. J was trimmed by 6 bases and V by 4 bases; bases with no gene match: 6. This CDR3 has 14 amino acids. In germline, CDR1 is LNHDA, CDR2 SQIVND (reference sequence).